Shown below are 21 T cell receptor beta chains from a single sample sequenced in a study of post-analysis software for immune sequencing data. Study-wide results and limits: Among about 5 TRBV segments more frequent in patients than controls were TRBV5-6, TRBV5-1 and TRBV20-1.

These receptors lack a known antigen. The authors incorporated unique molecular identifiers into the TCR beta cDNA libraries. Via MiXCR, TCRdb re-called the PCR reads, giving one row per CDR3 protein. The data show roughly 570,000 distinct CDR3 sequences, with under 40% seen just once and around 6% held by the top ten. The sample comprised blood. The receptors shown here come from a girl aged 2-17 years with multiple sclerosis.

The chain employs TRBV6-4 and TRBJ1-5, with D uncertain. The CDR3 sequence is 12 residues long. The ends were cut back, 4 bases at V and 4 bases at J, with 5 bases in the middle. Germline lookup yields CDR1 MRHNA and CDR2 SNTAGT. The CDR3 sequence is CASSGENQPQHF. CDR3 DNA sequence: TGTGCCAGCAGTGGAGAGAATCAGCCCCAGCATTTT.

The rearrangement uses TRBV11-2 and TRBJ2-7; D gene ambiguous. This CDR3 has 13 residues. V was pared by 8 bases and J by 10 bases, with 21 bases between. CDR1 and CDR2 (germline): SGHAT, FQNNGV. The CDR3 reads CASRPAPFRTQYF. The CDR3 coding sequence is TGTGCCAGCCGCCCAGCCCCCTTCCGAACCCAGTACTTC. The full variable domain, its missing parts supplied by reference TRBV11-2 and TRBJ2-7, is EAGVAQSPRYKIIEKRQSVAFWCNPISGHATLYWYQQILGQGPKLLIQFQNNGVVDDSQLPKDRFSAERLKGVDSTLKIQPAKLEDSAVYLCASRPAPFRTQYFGPGTRLTVT.

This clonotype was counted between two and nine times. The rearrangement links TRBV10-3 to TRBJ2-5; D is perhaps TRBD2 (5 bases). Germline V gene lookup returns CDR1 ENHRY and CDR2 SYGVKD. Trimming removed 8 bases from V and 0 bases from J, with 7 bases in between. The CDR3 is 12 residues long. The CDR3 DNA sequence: TGTGCCATCGAGGGTAACCAAGAGACCCAGTACTTC. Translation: CAIEGNQETQYF.

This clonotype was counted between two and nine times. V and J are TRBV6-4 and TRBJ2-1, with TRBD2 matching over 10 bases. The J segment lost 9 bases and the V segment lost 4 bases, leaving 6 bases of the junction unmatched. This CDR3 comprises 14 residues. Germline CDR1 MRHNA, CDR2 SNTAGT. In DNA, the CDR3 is TGTGCCAGCAGTGCCCTAGCGGGGGAGAGTGAGCAGTTCTTC. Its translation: CASSALAGESEQFF.

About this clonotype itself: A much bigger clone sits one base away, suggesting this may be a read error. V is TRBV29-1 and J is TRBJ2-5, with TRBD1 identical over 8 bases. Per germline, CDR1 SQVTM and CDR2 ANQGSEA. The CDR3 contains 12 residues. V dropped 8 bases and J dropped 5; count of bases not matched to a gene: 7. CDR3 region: CSSPAGGETQYF. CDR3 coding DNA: TGCAGCTCCCCGGCAGGGGGCGAGACCCAGTACTTC.

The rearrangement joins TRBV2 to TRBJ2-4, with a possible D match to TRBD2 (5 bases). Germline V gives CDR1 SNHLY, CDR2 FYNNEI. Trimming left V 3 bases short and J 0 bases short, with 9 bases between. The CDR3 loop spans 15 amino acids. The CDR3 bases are TGTGCCAGCAGTGAGCTAGCTCTAGCCAAAAACATTCAGTACTTC. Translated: CASSELALAKNIQYF.

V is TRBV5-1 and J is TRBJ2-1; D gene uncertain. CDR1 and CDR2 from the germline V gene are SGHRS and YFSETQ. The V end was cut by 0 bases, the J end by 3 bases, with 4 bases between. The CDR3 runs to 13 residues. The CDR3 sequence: CASSLDNYNEQFF. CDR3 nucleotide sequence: TGCGCCAGCAGCTTGGACAACTACAATGAGCAGTTCTTC.

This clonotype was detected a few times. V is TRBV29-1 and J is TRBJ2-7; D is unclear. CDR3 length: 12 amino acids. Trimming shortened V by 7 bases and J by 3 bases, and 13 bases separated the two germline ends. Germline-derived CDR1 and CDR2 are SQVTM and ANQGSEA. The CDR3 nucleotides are TGCAGCGCCAAATCGACGGACTACGAGCAGTACTTC. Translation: CSAKSTDYEQYF.

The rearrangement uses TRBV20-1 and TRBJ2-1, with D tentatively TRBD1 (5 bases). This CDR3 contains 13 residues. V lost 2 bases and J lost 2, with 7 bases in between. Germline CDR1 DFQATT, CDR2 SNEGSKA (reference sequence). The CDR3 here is CSARLGAYNEQFF. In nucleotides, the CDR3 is TGCAGTGCTAGACTAGGGGCCTACAATGAGCAGTTCTTC.

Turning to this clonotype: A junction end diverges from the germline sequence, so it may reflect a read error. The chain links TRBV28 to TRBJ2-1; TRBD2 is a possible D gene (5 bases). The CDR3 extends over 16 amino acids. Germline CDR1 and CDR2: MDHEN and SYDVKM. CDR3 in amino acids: CASSPSLRGGYDEQFF. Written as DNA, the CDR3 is TGTGCCAGCAGTCCCTCCCTCCGAGGAGGCTACGATGAGCAGTTCTTC.

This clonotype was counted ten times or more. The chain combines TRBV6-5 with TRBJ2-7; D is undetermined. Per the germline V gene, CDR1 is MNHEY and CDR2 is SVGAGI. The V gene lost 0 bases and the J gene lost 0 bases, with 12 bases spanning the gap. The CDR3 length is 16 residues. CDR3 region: CASSYSKRRISYEQYF. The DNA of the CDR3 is TGTGCCAGCAGTTACTCGAAACGCAGGATCTCCTACGAGCAGTACTTC.

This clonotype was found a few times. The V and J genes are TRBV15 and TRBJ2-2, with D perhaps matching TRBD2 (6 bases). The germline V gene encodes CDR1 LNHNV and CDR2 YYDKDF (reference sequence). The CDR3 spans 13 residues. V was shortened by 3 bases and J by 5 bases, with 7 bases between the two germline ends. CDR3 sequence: CATSSSGTGELFF. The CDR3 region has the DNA TGTGCCACCAGCAGTAGCGGTACCGGGGAGCTGTTTTTT.

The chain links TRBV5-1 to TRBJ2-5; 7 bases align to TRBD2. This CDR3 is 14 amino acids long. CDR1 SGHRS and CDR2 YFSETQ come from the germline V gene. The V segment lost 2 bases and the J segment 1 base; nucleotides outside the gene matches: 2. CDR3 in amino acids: CASSFRLAQETQYF. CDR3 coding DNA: TGCGCCAGCAGCTTCAGACTAGCCCAAGAGACCCAGTACTTC.

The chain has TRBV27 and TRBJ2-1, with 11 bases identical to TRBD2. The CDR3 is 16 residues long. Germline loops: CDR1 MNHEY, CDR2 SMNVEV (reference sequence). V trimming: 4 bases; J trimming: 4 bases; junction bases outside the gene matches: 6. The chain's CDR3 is CASSSNSGGVYNEQFF. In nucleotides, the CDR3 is TGTGCCAGCAGTTCGAATAGCGGGGGGGTTTACAATGAGCAGTTCTTC.

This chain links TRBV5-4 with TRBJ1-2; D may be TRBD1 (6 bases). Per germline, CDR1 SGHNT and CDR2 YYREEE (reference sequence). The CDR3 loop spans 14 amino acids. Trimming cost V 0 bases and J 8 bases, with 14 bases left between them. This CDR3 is CASSLGGRGDGYTF. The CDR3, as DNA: TGTGCCAGCAGCTTGGGGGGCAGGGGTGACGGCTACACCTTC.

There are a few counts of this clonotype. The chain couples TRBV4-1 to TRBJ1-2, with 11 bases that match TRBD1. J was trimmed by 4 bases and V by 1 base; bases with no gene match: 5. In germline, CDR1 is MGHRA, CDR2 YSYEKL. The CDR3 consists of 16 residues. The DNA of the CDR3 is TGCGCCAGCAGCCAAGTGGGACAGGGGGGAATCTATGGCTACACCTTC. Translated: CASSQVGQGGIYGYTF.

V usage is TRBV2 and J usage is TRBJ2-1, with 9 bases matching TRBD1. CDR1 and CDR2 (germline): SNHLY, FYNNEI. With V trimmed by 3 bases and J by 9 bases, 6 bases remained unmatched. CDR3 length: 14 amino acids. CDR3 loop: CASSEEQGAVEQFF. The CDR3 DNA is TGTGCCAGCAGTGAGGAACAGGGGGCGGTTGAGCAGTTCTTC.

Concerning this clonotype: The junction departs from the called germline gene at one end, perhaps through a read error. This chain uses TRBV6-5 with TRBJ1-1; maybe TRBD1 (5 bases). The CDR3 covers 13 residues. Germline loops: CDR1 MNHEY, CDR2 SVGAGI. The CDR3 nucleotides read TGTGCCAGCTGGAGGGGTGAGAACACTGAAACTTTCTTT. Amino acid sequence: CASWRGENTETFF.

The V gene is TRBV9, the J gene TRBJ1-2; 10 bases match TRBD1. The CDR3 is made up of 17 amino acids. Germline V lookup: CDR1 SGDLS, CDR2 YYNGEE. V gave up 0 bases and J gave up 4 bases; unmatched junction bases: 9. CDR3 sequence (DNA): TGTGCCAGCAGCGTAGGCCCTACGCGGACAGGGGGCTATGGCTACACCTTC. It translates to CASSVGPTRTGGYGYTF. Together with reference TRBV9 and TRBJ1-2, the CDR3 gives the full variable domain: DSGVTQTPKHLITATGQRVTLRCSPRSGDLSVYWYQQSLDQGLQFLIQYYNGEERAKGNILERFSAQQFPDLHSELNLSSLELGDSALYFCASSVGPTRTGGYGYTFGSGTRLTVV.

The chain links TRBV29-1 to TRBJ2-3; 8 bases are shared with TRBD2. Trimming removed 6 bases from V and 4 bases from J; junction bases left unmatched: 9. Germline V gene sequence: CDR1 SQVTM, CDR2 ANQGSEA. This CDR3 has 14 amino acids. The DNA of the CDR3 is TGCAGCGTGATTGGTCCGGGGGGGCCAGATACGCAGTATTTT. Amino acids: CSVIGPGGPDTQYF.

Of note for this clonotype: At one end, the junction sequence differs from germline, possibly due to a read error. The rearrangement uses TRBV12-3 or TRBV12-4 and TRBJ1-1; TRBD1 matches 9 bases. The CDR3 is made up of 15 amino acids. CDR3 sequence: CVSSRPGQGYTEAFF. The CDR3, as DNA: TGTGTCAGCAGCCGGCCGGGACAGGGTTACACTGAAGCTTTCTTT.